A few counts support the clone carrying this TCR beta chain. No antigen is known for it. The data were taken from a study of T-cell reconstitution after alpha-beta-depleted transplantation in children. Study-level findings and limits: Newly produced T cells mostly accounted for T-cell counts and diversity one year post-transplant.

The CDR3 covers 16 residues. Germline-derived CDR1 and CDR2 are LGHNA and YNFKEQ. Trimming cost V 1 base and J 8 bases; bases outside gene matches: 10. The TCRbeta library was prepared with unique molecular identifiers. TCRdb independently ran MiXCR on the PCR reads; one entry per CDR3 protein. The sample has about 580,000 distinct CDR3 sequences; approximately 30% are singletons. The chain employs TRBV4-2 and TRBJ2-1; 8 bases agree with TRBD2. This clonotype was obtained from a boy younger than two with Wiskott-Aldrich syndrome, due to receive a stem cell transplant. Sequencing used PBMCs, obtained before TCRalphabeta/CD19-depleted stem cell transplant. The CDR3, as DNA: TGTGCCAGCAGCCAAGGATTGAGCGGGAGTTTAGATGAGCAGTTCTTC. It translates to CASSQGLSGSLDEQFF.